The rows below give T cell receptor beta chains drawn from one sample of a study of long-term antiretroviral therapy in people with HIV. Measured with immunoSEQ multiplex PCR; TCRdb has only the in-frame clones, and not every one. Of roughly 21,000 clones listed, approximately 80% were seen once; the top ten hold 10% to 15%. Sample: unsorted PBMCs, taken 0.1 years before starting antiretroviral therapy. The receptors originated from a man aged 40-55 years with HIV. The CDR3 runs from the conserved cysteine through the conserved F or W. Each record gives: clone size, J gene, D gene, V gene, CDR3 protein, CDR3 DNA. D genes are given only for firm matches. Clone size is given for some rows only: seen once, a few or many times, or a class if the clone is expanded.

clone_size: NA; j_call: TRBJ1-2; d_call: NA; v_call: TRBV23-1; cdr3_aa: CAAMGRSYGYTF; cdr3_nt: TGCGCCGCAATGGGACGGTCCTATGGCTACACCTTC
clone_size: NA; j_call: TRBJ1-3; d_call: NA; v_call: TRBV28; cdr3_aa: CASRTDTSGNTIYF; cdr3_nt: TGTGCCAGCAGAACGGACACGTCGGGAAACACCATATATTTT
clone_size: NA; j_call: TRBJ1-3; d_call: TRBD1; v_call: TRBV9; cdr3_aa: CASSPGTGASSGNTIYF; cdr3_nt: TGTGCCAGCAGCCCCGGGACAGGGGCCAGCTCTGGAAACACCATATATTTT
clone_size: NA; j_call: TRBJ1-1; d_call: NA; v_call: TRBV28; cdr3_aa: CASTPLAFRNTEAFF; cdr3_nt: TGTGCCAGCACCCCCCTGGCGTTTAGGAACACTGAAGCTTTCTTT
clone_size: NA; j_call: TRBJ2-7; d_call: TRBD1; v_call: TRBV19; cdr3_aa: CASTPGGTGNYEQYF; cdr3_nt: TGTGCCAGTACCCCGGGCGGGACAGGCAACTACGAGCAGTACTTC
clone_size: NA; j_call: TRBJ1-2; d_call: NA; v_call: TRBV30; cdr3_aa: CAWSVDPRGFSYGYTF; cdr3_nt: TGTGCCTGGAGCGTGGACCCCAGAGGGTTTTCTTATGGCTACACCTTC
clone_size: NA; j_call: TRBJ1-5; d_call: TRBD1; v_call: TRBV5-6; cdr3_aa: CASSLTQGEGGYSNQPQHF; cdr3_nt: TGTGCCAGCAGCTTGACCCAGGGGGAGGGGGGCTATAGCAATCAGCCCCAGCATTTT
clone_size: NA; j_call: TRBJ2-7; d_call: TRBD2; v_call: TRBV5-8; cdr3_aa: CASSSGWGGRVSEQYF; cdr3_nt: TGTGCCAGCAGCTCCGGTTGGGGCGGGAGGGTAAGCGAGCAGTACTTC
clone_size: NA; j_call: TRBJ2-3; d_call: NA; v_call: TRBV5-1; cdr3_aa: CASVGAETDTQYF; cdr3_nt: TGCGCCAGCGTGGGGGCAGAGACAGATACGCAGTATTTT
clone_size: NA; j_call: TRBJ1-1; d_call: TRBD1; v_call: TRBV13; cdr3_aa: CASSLAAGGGYTEAFF; cdr3_nt: TGTGCCAGCAGCTTAGCTGCAGGGGGCGGGTACACTGAAGCTTTCTTT
clone_size: NA; j_call: TRBJ2-5; d_call: TRBD1; v_call: TRBV27; cdr3_aa: CASSRQGARETQYF; cdr3_nt: TGTGCCAGCAGTAGGCAGGGGGCTCGAGAGACCCAGTACTTC
clone_size: NA; j_call: TRBJ2-7; d_call: TRBD1; v_call: TRBV18; cdr3_aa: CASSPRPGTEVYYEQYF; cdr3_nt: TGTGCCAGCTCACCACGGCCCGGGACAGAGGTATATTACGAGCAGTACTTC
clone_size: NA; j_call: TRBJ1-4; d_call: NA; v_call: TRBV7-8; cdr3_aa: CASSLAGPLSEKLFF; cdr3_nt: TGTGCCAGCAGCTTAGCGGGACCTCTGTCCGAAAAACTGTTTTTT
clone_size: NA; j_call: TRBJ2-5; d_call: NA; v_call: TRBV5-1; cdr3_aa: CASSLMGLAVETQYF; cdr3_nt: TGCGCCAGCAGCTTGATGGGGCTGGCGGTAGAGACCCAGTACTTC
clone_size: NA; j_call: TRBJ2-3; d_call: NA; v_call: TRBV2; cdr3_aa: CASSLLTSSSTDTQYF; cdr3_nt: TGTGCCAGCAGCCTACTAACCTCGTCTAGCACAGATACGCAGTATTTT
clone_size: NA; j_call: TRBJ2-7; d_call: TRBD1; v_call: TRBV4-3; cdr3_aa: CASSQGGQGGEQYF; cdr3_nt: TGCGCCAGCAGCCAGGGGGGACAGGGCGGCGAGCAGTACTTC
clone_size: NA; j_call: TRBJ2-5; d_call: NA; v_call: TRBV7-2; cdr3_aa: CASSPWVQETQYF; cdr3_nt: TGTGCCAGCAGCCCCTGGGTCCAAGAGACCCAGTACTTC
clone_size: few; j_call: TRBJ2-7; d_call: TRBD2; v_call: TRBV6-4; cdr3_aa: CASSDGPSGGICEQYF; cdr3_nt: TGTGCCAGCAGTGACGGGCCTAGCGGTGGGATTTGTGAGCAGTACTTC
clone_size: NA; j_call: TRBJ1-2; d_call: NA; v_call: TRBV27; cdr3_aa: CASSLSGRGAGYTF; cdr3_nt: TGTGCCAGCAGTTTATCGGGCCGGGGGGCGGGCTACACCTTC
clone_size: NA; j_call: TRBJ2-5; d_call: NA; v_call: TRBV5-4; cdr3_aa: CASSLGVRVQETQYF; cdr3_nt: TGTGCCAGCAGCTTGGGTGTCAGGGTCCAAGAGACCCAGTACTTC
clone_size: NA; j_call: TRBJ2-5; d_call: NA; v_call: TRBV18; cdr3_aa: CASSSKGLRETQYF; cdr3_nt: TGTGCCAGCTCCAGCAAAGGGTTGCGGGAGACCCAGTACTTC
clone_size: NA; j_call: TRBJ2-5; d_call: TRBD2; v_call: TRBV28; cdr3_aa: CASSVLAGGPQETQYF; cdr3_nt: TGTGCCAGCAGCGTACTAGCGGGAGGGCCCCAGGAGACCCAGTACTTC
clone_size: once; j_call: TRBJ2-6; d_call: NA; v_call: TRBV6-1; cdr3_aa: CASSVGTSDVLTF; cdr3_nt: TGTGCCAGCAGTGTTGGAACCAGCGACGTCCTGACTTTC
clone_size: NA; j_call: TRBJ2-7; d_call: NA; v_call: TRBV13; cdr3_aa: CASSLGSGSGDEQYF; cdr3_nt: TGTGCCAGCAGCTTAGGATCAGGGTCGGGGGACGAGCAGTACTTC
clone_size: NA; j_call: TRBJ1-6; d_call: NA; v_call: TRBV9; cdr3_aa: CASSASLNSPLHF; cdr3_nt: TGTGCCAGCAGCGCCTCCCTGAATTCACCCCTCCACTTT
clone_size: NA; j_call: TRBJ1-1; d_call: TRBD1; v_call: TRBV7-2; cdr3_aa: CASSLAVGGVAEAFF; cdr3_nt: TGTGCCAGCAGCTTAGCGGTAGGGGGCGTCGCTGAAGCTTTCTTT
clone_size: NA; j_call: TRBJ2-7; d_call: NA; v_call: TRBV5-1; cdr3_aa: CASSSPGDPHKDEQYF; cdr3_nt: TGCGCCAGCAGCTCGCCGGGGGACCCGCATAAAGACGAGCAGTACTTC
clone_size: NA; j_call: TRBJ2-1; d_call: NA; v_call: TRBV29-1; cdr3_aa: CSAGRSSREQFF; cdr3_nt: TGCAGCGCTGGTCGTAGTAGCAGGGAGCAGTTCTTC
clone_size: NA; j_call: TRBJ2-5; d_call: TRBD2; v_call: TRBV6-7; cdr3_aa: CASSYQGLAGGRETQYF; cdr3_nt: TGTGCCAGCAGTTACCAGGGACTAGCGGGAGGGAGGGAGACCCAGTACTTC
clone_size: NA; j_call: TRBJ1-6; d_call: NA; v_call: TRBV27; cdr3_aa: CASSPRVSSPLHF; cdr3_nt: TGTGCCAGCAGTCCACGGGTCTCTTCACCCCTCCACTTT
clone_size: NA; j_call: TRBJ1-2; d_call: NA; v_call: TRBV28; cdr3_aa: CASSLSAPYGYTF; cdr3_nt: TGTGCCAGCAGTTTATCGGCACCCTATGGCTACACCTTC
clone_size: NA; j_call: TRBJ1-1; d_call: NA; v_call: TRBV6-6; cdr3_aa: CASSYNPRGEGTEAFF; cdr3_nt: TGTGCCAGCAGTTACAATCCCAGGGGAGAGGGCACTGAAGCTTTCTTT